This T cell receptor beta chain emerged from a study of spatial heterogeneity in lung cancer. On the study more broadly: Detected sequences consistently included more beta-chain ones than alpha-chain ones. Study observations and caveats: Blood contained ubiquitous expanded tumor TCRs more at resection than at follow-up.

As for time point: sample taken at primary tumor resection. Sequencing covered unsorted whole RNA taken from tumor, nontumor lung or frozen PBMC. The CDR3 totals 14 residues. Germline CDR1 reads SGHRS; CDR2 reads YFSETQ. Trimming pared 4 bases from V and 0 bases from J, leaving 7 bases between. From the 5' RACE reads, TCRdb called clonotypes with MiXCR, one entry per CDR3 protein. The data show 50,000 to 65,000 distinct CDR3 sequences, about 8% seen once. Comments on this clonotype: Its specificity is unknown.

The chain employs TRBV5-1 and TRBJ1-4; the D is unclear. The material sequenced was PBMCs, taken at surgery. The origin of this receptor is a female donor with early-stage non-small cell lung cancer. The CDR3 loop reads CASSRLATNEKLFF. The CDR3 region has the DNA TGCGCCAGCAGCCGCCTTGCAACTAATGAAAAACTGTTTTTT.